A single sample is the source of the 20 T cell receptor beta chains below, sequenced in a study of blood T cells in healthy people across ages. PCR was performed a second time for roughly 6 to 12 cycles using a sample-barcoded 5' primer and a J-beta primer mix. One entry per CDR3 protein results from TCRdb running MiXCR on the 5' RACE reads. The table has 1,500,000 or so distinct CDR3 sequences, approximately 43% seen once. The sample taken for sequencing was blood. Receptors were obtained from a woman younger than 35 in good health.

The chain carries TRBV3-1 and TRBJ1-2; no clear D gene. Trimming shortened V by 0 bases and J by 10 bases, and 9 bases separated the two germline ends. CDR3 length: 12 residues. Germline values: CDR1 LGHDT, CDR2 YNNKEL (reference sequence). CDR3: CASSQDRETYTF. CDR3 in DNA: TGTGCCAGCAGCCAAGATCGGGAAACCTACACCTTC. The whole variable domain, filled in from reference TRBV3-1 and TRBJ1-2, reads DTAVSQTPKYLVTQMGNDKSIKCEQNLGHDTMYWYKQDSKKFLKIMFSYNNKELIINETVPNRFSPKSPDKAHLNLHINSLELGDSAVYFCASSQDRETYTFGSGTRLTVV.

The CDR3 loop is CASSSLLAASYNEQFF. The CDR3 DNA sequence: TGTGCCAGCAGTTCCCTACTAGCGGCCTCCTACAATGAGCAGTTCTTC. V gene TRBV6-2 or TRBV6-3 combines with J gene TRBJ2-1; 8 bases match TRBD2. Per the germline V gene, CDR1 is MNHEY and CDR2 is SVGEGT. The CDR3 covers 16 residues. After removal of 4 bases from V and 0 bases from J, the junction contained 5 bases not matched to a gene.

This clonotype came up a few times. The chain employs TRBV11-2 and TRBJ1-2; no firm D call. Germline lookup yields CDR1 SGHAT and CDR2 FQNNGV. Trimming left V 2 bases short and J 4 bases short, with 11 bases between. The CDR3 contains 14 residues. CDR3 bases: TGTGCCAGCAGCTTACCTGGACGGCCCTATGGCTACACCTTC. It specifies CASSLPGRPYGYTF.

This clonotype was counted only a few times. This rearrangement joins TRBV11-2 to TRBJ2-5; 9 nucleotides agree with TRBD2. With V trimmed by 1 base and J by 5 bases, 5 bases remained unmatched. Looked up from germline, CDR1 is SGHAT and CDR2 is FQNNGV. The CDR3 loop spans 15 amino acids. The CDR3 DNA follows: TGTGCCAGCAGCTTAGGGCAGCGGGGGGTCGAGACCCAGTACTTC. Protein: CASSLGQRGVETQYF.

The chain employs TRBV7-2 and TRBJ2-3; 10 nucleotides match TRBD1. Unmatched junction bases numbered 4, after V lost 3 bases and J lost 4 bases. The CDR3 has 15 amino acids. Germline V gene sequence: CDR1 SGHTA, CDR2 FQGNSA. This CDR3 is CASSFETGGADTQYF. CDR3 sequence (DNA): TGTGCCAGCAGCTTCGAGACAGGGGGCGCAGATACGCAGTATTTT.

This clonotype showed up just a few times. The chain carries TRBV20-1 and TRBJ2-1, with TRBD2 identical over 8 bases. V shed 4 bases, J shed 13 bases, and the junction held 18 bases outside the gene matches. CDR3 size: 15 residues. Per germline, CDR1 DFQATT and CDR2 SNEGSKA (reference sequence). The CDR3 DNA reads TGCAGTGCTAAATCAGCGGGAGACGTAAAGGAGACCCAGTTCTTC. This encodes CSAKSAGDVKETQFF.

V and J are TRBV20-1 and TRBJ2-1, with TRBD2 as a possible D gene (7 bases). This CDR3 has 14 amino acids. V was clipped by 4 bases and J by 8 bases, with 18 bases between them. Germline CDR1 and CDR2: DFQATT and SNEGSKA (reference sequence). Written as DNA, the CDR3 is TGCAGTGCTATTTCCATTCTAGGGGGGGATGAGCAGTTCTTC. Protein sequence: CSAISILGGDEQFF.

There are a few counts of this clonotype. V usage is TRBV12-3 or TRBV12-4 and J usage is TRBJ2-5, with D tentatively TRBD1 (6 bases). There are 17 residues in the CDR3. The germline V and J ends were trimmed by 0 bases and 5 bases, with 19 bases remaining between them. The DNA of the CDR3 is TGTGCCAGCAGTTTAGCGTTGCACAGGGTGTTCGGGGAGACCCAGTACTTC. Translated: CASSLALHRVFGETQYF.

This clonotype was picked up a small number of times. The chain has TRBV7-9 and TRBJ1-2, with TRBD1 as a possible D gene (5 bases). CDR1 is SEHNR and CDR2 is FQNEAQ in the germline V gene (reference sequence). The V end lost 0 bases, the J end lost 4 bases, and 15 bases lay between the germline ends. The CDR3 length is 16 residues. CDR3 sequence reads: CASSLAGTRRSYGYTF. The CDR3 nucleotides read TGTGCCAGCAGCTTAGCCGGGACGCGGCGTTCCTATGGCTACACCTTC.

This clonotype occurred a few times. The chain has TRBV6-1 and TRBJ2-7; 15 nucleotides align to TRBD2. The CDR3 spans 18 residues. The V segment lost 7 bases and the J segment 0 bases; nucleotides outside the gene matches: 10. CDR1 is MNHNS and CDR2 is SASEGT in the germline V gene. The CDR3 region is CASNYGTSGGPSSYEQYF. The CDR3 nucleotides read TGTGCCAGCAACTACGGGACTAGCGGGGGGCCAAGCTCCTACGAGCAGTACTTC.

Only a few counts were recorded for this clonotype. The V gene is TRBV4-3, the J gene TRBJ2-7, with D perhaps matching TRBD1 (5 bases). V lost 4 bases, J lost 3 bases, and 10 bases lay in between. The germline gives CDR1 LGHNA, CDR2 YSLEER. This CDR3 is 13 amino acids long. The CDR3 DNA follows: TGCGCCAGCAGCCCCTTCGACAGCTACGAGCAGTACTTC. Translation gives CASSPFDSYEQYF.

There are many counts of this clonotype. This chain links TRBV6-2 or TRBV6-3 with TRBJ1-2; D remains ambiguous. V shed 6 bases and J shed 8 bases, with 10 bases lying between them. This CDR3 spans 11 amino acids. Looked up from germline, CDR1 is MNHEY and CDR2 is SVGEGT. CDR3 sequence (DNA): TGTGCCAGCAGCCCCGGGTGGGGCTACACCTTC. Translating it yields CASSPGWGYTF.

This clonotype has only a few counts. The chain joins TRBV15 to TRBJ1-5; D may be TRBD1 (6 bases). The germline CDR1 and CDR2 sequences are LNHNV and YYDKDF (reference sequence). The CDR3 is made up of 14 amino acids. The V and J ends lost 8 bases and 6 bases respectively, with 17 bases between them. CDR3 coding DNA: TGTGCCACCGGAGAACAGGGTACGGGTCAGCCCCAGCATTTT. This translates into CATGEQGTGQPQHF.

This clonotype came up a few times. J is TRBJ2-6 and V is TRBV20-1, with D hard to call. This CDR3 has 13 amino acids. CDR1 is DFQATT, CDR2 SNEGSKA, per germline (reference sequence). Trimming shortened V by 6 bases and J by 1 base, and 7 bases separated the two germline ends. CDR3 sequence: CSAGPSGANVLTF. CDR3 DNA: TGCAGTGCAGGACCTTCTGGGGCCAACGTCCTGACTTTC.

The chain links TRBV10-3 to TRBJ1-2; a weak D match, TRBD1 (5 bases). The CDR3 has 15 amino acids. Trimming took off 4 bases at V and 0 bases at J, with 12 bases between the two ends. Germline V CDR1 and CDR2: ENHRY, SYGVKD. CDR3 coding DNA: TGTGCCATCAGTGGGCAGGGCGGACCTAACTATGGCTACACCTTC. This codes for CAISGQGGPNYGYTF.

There are a few counts of this clonotype. The chain employs TRBV4-3 and TRBJ2-1; D gene unclear. V was shortened by 3 bases and J by 4 bases, with 13 bases between the two germline ends. The CDR3 spans 15 residues. Germline assignment: CDR1 LGHNA and CDR2 YSLEER. The CDR3 here is CASSHGPAPYNEQFF. CDR3 in DNA: TGCGCCAGCAGCCATGGCCCCGCGCCGTACAATGAGCAGTTCTTC.

This clonotype was observed a few times. The J gene is TRBJ1-2, the V gene TRBV5-6, with 7 bases lining up with TRBD1. Germline V gene data show CDR1 as SGHDT and CDR2 as YYEEEE. The CDR3 consists of 14 residues. Trimming cost V 3 bases and J 3 bases; bases outside gene matches: 5. The CDR3 DNA reads as TGTGCCAGCAGCTGGAGGGACAGCGACTATGGCTACACCTTC. Its translation: CASSWRDSDYGYTF.

The chain couples TRBV4-3 to TRBJ2-1; D ambiguous. This CDR3 is 19 amino acids long. Germline CDR1 reads LGHNA; CDR2 reads YSLEER. Trimming stripped 0 bases from V and 0 bases from J, with 18 bases between. In nucleotides, the CDR3 is TGCGCCAGCAGCCAAGATTCGGTGGCGGTCGCTAGCTCCTACAATGAGCAGTTCTTC. It codes for CASSQDSVAVASSYNEQFF.

In its sample, this clonotype was seen a few times. V gene TRBV4-3 combines with J gene TRBJ1-1; TRBD1 matches at 7 bases. CDR1 and CDR2 (germline): LGHNA, YSLEER. V dropped 0 bases and J dropped 3; count of bases not matched to a gene: 1. CDR3 length: 14 residues. CDR3: CASSQDRGDTEAFF. CDR3 bases: TGCGCCAGCAGCCAAGACAGGGGGGACACTGAAGCTTTCTTT.

The chain uses TRBV5-1 and TRBJ1-5; 10 bases line up with TRBD1. This CDR3 region has 15 residues. V gave up 5 bases and J gave up 4 bases; unmatched junction bases: 6. Germline V CDR1 and CDR2: SGHRS, YFSETQ. In nucleotides, the CDR3 is TGCGCCAGCAGTTCCGGGACAGGGGTTAATCAGCCCCAGCATTTT. It specifies CASSSGTGVNQPQHF.